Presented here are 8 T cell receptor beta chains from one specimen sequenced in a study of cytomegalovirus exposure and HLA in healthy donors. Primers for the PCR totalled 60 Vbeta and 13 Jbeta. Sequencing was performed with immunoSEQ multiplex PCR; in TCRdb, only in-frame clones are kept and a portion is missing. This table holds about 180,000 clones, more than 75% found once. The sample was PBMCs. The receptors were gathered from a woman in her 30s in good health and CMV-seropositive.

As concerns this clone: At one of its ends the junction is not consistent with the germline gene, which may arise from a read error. The CDR3 here is CASSLGSGLHF. The CDR3 DNA reads as TGTGCCAGCAGCTTGGGGTCAGGGCTGCACTTC. V usage is TRBV5-6 and J usage is TRBJ1-2, with D possibly TRBD1 on 5 matching bases. Germline values: CDR1 SGHDT, CDR2 YYEEEE. The CDR3 has 11 residues.

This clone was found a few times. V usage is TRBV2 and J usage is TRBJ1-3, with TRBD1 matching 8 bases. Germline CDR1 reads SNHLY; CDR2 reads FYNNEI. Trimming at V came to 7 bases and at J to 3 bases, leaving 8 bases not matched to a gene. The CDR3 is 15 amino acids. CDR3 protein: CASNPDRVLGNTIYF. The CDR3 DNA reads TGTGCCAGCAATCCGGACAGGGTCCTTGGAAACACCATATATTTT.

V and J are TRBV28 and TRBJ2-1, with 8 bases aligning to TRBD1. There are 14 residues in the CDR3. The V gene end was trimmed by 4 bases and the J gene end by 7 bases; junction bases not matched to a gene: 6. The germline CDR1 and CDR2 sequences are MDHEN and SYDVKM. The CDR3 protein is CASSSRTGRNEQFF. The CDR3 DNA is TGTGCCAGCAGTTCCAGGACAGGGCGTAATGAGCAGTTCTTC.

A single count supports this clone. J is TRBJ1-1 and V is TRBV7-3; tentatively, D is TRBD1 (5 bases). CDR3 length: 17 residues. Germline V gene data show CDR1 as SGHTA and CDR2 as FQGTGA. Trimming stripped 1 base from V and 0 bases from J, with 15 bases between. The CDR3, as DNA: TGTGCCAGCAGCTTAAGGGGCGACAGCCCCATGAACACTGAAGCTTTCTTT. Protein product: CASSLRGDSPMNTEAFF.

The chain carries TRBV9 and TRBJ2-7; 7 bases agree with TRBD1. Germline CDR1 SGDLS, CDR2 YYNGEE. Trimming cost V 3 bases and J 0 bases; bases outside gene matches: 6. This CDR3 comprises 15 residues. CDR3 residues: CASSAGDRSSYEQYF. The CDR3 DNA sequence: TGTGCCAGCAGCGCCGGGGACAGAAGCTCCTACGAGCAGTACTTC.

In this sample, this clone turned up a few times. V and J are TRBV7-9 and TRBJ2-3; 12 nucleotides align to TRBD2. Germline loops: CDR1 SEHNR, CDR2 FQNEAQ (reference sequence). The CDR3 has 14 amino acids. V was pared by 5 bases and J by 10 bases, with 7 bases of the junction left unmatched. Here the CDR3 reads CASSRGTSGLAQYF. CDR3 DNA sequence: TGTGCCAGCAGCCGAGGGACTAGCGGGCTTGCGCAGTATTTT. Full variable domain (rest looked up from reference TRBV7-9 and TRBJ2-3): DTGVSQNPRHKITKRGQNVTFRCDPISEHNRLYWYRQTLGQGPEFLTYFQNEAQLEKSRLLSDRFSAERPKGSFSTLEIQRTEQGDSAMYLCASSRGTSGLAQYFGPGTRLTVL.

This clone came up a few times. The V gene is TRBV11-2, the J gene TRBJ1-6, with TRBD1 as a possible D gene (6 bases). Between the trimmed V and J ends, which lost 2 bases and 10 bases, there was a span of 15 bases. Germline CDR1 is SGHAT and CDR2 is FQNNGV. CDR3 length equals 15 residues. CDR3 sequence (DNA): TGTGCCAGCAGCTTATTCGGACCGCAGGGGTCACCCCTCCACTTT. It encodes CASSLFGPQGSPLHF.

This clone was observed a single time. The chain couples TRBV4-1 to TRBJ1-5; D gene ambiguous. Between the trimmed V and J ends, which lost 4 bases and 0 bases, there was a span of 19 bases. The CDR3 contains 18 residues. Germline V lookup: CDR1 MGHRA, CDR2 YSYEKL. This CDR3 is CASSPLPRILHSNQPQHF. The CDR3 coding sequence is TGCGCCAGCAGCCCGCTGCCGCGGATCCTTCATAGCAATCAGCCCCAGCATTTT.